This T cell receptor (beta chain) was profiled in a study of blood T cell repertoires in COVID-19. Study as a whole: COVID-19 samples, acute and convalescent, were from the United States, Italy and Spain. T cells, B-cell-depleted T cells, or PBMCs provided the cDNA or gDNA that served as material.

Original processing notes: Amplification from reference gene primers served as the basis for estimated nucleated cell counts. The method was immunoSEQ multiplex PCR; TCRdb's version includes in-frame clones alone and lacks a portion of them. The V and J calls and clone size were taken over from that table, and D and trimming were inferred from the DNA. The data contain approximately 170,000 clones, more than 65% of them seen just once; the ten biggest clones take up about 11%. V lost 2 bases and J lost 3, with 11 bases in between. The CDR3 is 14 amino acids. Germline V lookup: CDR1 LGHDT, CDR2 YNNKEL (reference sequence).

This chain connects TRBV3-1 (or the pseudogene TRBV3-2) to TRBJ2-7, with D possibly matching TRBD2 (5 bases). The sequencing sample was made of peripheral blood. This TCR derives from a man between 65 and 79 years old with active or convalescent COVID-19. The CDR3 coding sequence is TGTGCCAGCAGCCAATTTGAGGGCGGCTACGAGCAGTACTTC. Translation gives CASSQFEGGYEQYF.